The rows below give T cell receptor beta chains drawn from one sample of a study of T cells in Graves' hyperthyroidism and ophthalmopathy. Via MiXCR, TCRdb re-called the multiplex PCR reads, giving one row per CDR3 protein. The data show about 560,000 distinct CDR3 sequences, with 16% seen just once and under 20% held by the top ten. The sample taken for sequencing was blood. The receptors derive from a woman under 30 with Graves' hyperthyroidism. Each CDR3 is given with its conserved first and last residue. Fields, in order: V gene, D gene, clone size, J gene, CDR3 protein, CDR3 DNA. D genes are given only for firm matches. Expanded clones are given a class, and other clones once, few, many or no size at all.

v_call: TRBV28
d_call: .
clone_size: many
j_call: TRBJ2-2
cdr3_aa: CASSLTAGELFF
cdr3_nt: TGTGCCAGCAGTTTGACCGCCGGGGAGCTGTTTTTT

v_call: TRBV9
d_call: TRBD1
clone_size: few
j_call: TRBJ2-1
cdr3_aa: CASKGQGAIEQFF
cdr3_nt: TGTGCCAGCAAGGGACAGGGGGCGATTGAGCAGTTCTTC

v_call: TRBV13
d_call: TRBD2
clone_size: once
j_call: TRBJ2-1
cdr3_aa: CASSGGLAGNYEQFF
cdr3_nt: TGTGCCAGCAGCGGAGGACTAGCGGGGAACTACGAGCAGTTCTTC

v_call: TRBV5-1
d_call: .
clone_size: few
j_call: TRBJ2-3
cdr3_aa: CASSRETTDTQYF
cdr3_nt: TGCGCCAGCAGCCGGGAGACCACAGATACGCAGTATTTT

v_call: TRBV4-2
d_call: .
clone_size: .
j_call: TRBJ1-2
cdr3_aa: CASSQVRQGGYGYTF
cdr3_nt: TGTGCCAGCAGCCAAGTGAGGCAGGGTGGCTATGGCTACACCTTC

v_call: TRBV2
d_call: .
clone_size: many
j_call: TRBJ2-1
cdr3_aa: CASSEAGVSYNEQFF
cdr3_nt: TGTGCCAGCAGTGAAGCGGGCGTTTCCTACAATGAGCAGTTCTTC

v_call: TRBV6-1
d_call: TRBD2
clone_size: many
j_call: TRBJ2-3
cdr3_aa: CASSTRLAESTDTQYF
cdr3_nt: TGTGCCAGCAGTACCCGACTAGCGGAAAGCACAGATACGCAGTATTTT

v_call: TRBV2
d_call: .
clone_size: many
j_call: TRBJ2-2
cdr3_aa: CASGEGGGTGELFF
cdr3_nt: TGTGCCAGCGGTGAAGGCGGCGGGACCGGGGAGCTGTTTTTT

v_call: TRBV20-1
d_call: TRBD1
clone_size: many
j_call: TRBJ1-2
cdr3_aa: CSAPGQGEQGYTF
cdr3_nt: TGCAGTGCCCCGGGACAGGGAGAACAAGGCTACACCTTC

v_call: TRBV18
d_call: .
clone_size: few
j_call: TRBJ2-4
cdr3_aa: CASSPPSGGPMIQYF
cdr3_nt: TGTGCCAGCTCACCACCCTCTGGAGGCCCCATGATTCAGTACTTC

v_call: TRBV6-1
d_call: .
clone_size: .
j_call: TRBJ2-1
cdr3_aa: CASSETGRNEQFF
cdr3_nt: TGTGCCAGCAGTGAGACAGGGAGGAATGAGCAGTTCTTC

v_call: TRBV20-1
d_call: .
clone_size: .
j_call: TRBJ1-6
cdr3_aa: CSAREGFSPLHF
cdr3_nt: TGCAGTGCCAGAGAGGGTTTTTCACCCCTCCACTTT

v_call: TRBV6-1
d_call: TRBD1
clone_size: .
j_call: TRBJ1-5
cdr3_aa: CASSRPGGLSNQPQHF
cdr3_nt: TGTGCCAGCAGCCGACCAGGGGGCCTCAGCAATCAGCCCCAGCATTTT

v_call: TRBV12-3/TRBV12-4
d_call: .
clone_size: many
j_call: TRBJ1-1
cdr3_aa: CASSSGRGFTEAFF
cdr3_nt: TGTGCCAGCAGTTCCGGAAGGGGATTCACTGAAGCTTTCTTT

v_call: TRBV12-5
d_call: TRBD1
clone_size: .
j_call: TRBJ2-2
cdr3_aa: CASGRFTGVTTGELFF
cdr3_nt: TGTGCTAGTGGTCGCTTTACAGGGGTCACGACCGGGGAGCTGTTTTTT

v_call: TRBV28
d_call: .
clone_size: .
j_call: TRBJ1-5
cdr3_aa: CASSPSLGQPQHF
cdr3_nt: TGTGCCAGCAGTCCATCGCTAGGGCAGCCCCAGCATTTT

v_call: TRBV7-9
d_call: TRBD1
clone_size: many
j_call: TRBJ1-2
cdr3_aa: CASSPGQGFYGYTF
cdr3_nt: TGTGCCAGCAGCCCCGGACAGGGATTCTATGGCTACACCTTC

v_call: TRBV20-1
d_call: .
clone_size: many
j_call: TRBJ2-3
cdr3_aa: CSASFREPITDTQYF
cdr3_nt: TGCAGTGCTAGTTTCCGGGAACCAATCACAGATACGCAGTATTTT

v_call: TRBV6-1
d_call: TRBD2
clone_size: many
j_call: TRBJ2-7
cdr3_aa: CASSATPSGNSYEQYF
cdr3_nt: TGTGCCAGCAGTGCCACACCTAGCGGGAATTCCTACGAGCAGTACTTC

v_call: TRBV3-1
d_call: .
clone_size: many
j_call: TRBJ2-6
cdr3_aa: CASSQDRSPGANVLTF
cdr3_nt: TGTGCCAGCAGCCAAGACAGGTCCCCCGGGGCCAACGTCCTGACTTTC

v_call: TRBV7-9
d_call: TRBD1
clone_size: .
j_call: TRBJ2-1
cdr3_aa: CASSLPDRGHGNEQFF
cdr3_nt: TGTGCCAGCAGCTTACCGGACAGGGGGCACGGTAATGAGCAGTTCTTC

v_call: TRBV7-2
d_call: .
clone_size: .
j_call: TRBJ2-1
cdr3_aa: CASSLMVREPYNEQFF
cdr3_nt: TGTGCCAGCAGCTTAATGGTTCGGGAACCCTACAATGAGCAGTTCTTC

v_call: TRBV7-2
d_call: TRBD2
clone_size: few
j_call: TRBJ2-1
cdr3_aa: CASSSQAGYNEQFF
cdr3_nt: TGTGCCAGCAGCTCCCAAGCGGGGTACAATGAGCAGTTCTTC

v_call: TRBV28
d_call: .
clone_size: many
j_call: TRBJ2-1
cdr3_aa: CASPPGPGELYNEQFF
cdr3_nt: TGTGCCAGTCCACCCGGTCCGGGAGAACTGTACAATGAGCAGTTCTTC

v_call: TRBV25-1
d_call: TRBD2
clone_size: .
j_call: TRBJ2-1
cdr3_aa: CASTSGGWYNEQFF
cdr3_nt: TGTGCCAGCACATCGGGAGGGTGGTACAATGAGCAGTTCTTC

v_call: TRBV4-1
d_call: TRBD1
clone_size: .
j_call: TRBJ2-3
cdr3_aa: CASTLGQGRTDTQYF
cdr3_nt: TGCGCCAGCACCCTCGGACAGGGGAGGACAGATACGCAGTATTTT

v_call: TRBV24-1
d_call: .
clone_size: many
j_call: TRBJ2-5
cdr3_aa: CATSDFRGREETQYF
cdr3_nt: TGTGCCACCAGTGATTTTCGGGGGCGCGAAGAGACCCAGTACTTC

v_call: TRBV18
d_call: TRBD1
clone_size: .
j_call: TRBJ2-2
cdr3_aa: CASSTGTGTGELFF
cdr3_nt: TGTGCCAGCTCGACAGGGACAGGCACCGGGGAGCTGTTTTTT

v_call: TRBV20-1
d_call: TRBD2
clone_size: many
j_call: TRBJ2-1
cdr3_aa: CSARALAGGIEQFF
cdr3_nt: TGCAGTGCTAGGGCCCTAGCGGGAGGTATTGAGCAGTTCTTC

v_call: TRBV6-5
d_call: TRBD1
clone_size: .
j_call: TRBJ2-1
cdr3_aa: CASSYSRGPYNEQFF
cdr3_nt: TGTGCCAGCAGTTACTCCAGGGGGCCATACAATGAGCAGTTCTTC

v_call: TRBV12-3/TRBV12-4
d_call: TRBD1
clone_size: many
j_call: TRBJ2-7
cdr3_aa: CASRLGQGPYEQYF
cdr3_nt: TGTGCCAGCAGGCTAGGACAGGGGCCCTACGAGCAGTACTTC

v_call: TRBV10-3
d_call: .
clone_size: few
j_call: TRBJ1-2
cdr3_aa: CAISVGYGYTF
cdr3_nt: TGTGCCATCAGTGTTGGCTATGGCTACACCTTC

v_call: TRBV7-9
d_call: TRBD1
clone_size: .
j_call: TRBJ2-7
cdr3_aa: CASSLTGQGYYEQYF
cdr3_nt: TGTGCCAGCAGCTTGACAGGACAGGGCTACTACGAGCAGTACTTC

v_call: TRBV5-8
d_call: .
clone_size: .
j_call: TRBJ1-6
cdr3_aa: CASSLAPRQGNSPLHF
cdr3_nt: TGTGCCAGCAGCTTGGCCCCCAGGCAGGGGAATTCACCCCTCCACTTT

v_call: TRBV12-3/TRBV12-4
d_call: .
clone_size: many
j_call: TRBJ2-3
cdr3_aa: CASSLGWRPTDTQYF
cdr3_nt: TGTGCCAGCAGTTTAGGTTGGCGGCCCACAGATACGCAGTATTTT

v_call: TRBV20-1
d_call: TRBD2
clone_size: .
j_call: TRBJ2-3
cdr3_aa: CSARDRRLAGSDTQYF
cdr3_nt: TGCAGTGCTAGAGATCGGAGACTAGCGGGATCGGATACGCAGTATTTT

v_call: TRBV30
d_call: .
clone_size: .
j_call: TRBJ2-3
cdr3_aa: CAWVGGLAQYF
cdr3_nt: TGTGCCTGGGTGGGCGGCCTCGCGCAGTATTTT

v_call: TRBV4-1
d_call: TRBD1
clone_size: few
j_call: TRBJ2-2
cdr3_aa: CASSRFSTGGNTGELFF
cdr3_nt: TGCGCCAGCAGCCGATTTAGCACAGGGGGGAACACCGGGGAGCTGTTTTTT

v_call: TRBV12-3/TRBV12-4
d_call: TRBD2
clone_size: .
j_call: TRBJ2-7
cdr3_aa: CASSESGSGKGRYEQYF
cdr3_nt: TGTGCCAGCAGTGAGTCTGGTAGCGGGAAGGGCCGCTACGAGCAGTACTTC

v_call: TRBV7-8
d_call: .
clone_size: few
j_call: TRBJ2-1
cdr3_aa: CASSSSNSWRNEQFF
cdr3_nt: TGTGCCAGCAGCTCCTCCAATAGTTGGAGGAATGAGCAGTTCTTC

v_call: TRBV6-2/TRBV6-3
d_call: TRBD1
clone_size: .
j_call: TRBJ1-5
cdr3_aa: CATRTGGQPQHF
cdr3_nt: TGTGCCACCCGGACAGGGGGTCAGCCCCAGCATTTT

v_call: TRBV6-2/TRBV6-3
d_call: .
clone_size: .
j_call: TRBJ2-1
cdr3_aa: CASSYTGLRTSYNEQFF
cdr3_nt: TGTGCCAGCAGTTACACGGGTCTCAGAACCTCCTACAATGAGCAGTTCTTC